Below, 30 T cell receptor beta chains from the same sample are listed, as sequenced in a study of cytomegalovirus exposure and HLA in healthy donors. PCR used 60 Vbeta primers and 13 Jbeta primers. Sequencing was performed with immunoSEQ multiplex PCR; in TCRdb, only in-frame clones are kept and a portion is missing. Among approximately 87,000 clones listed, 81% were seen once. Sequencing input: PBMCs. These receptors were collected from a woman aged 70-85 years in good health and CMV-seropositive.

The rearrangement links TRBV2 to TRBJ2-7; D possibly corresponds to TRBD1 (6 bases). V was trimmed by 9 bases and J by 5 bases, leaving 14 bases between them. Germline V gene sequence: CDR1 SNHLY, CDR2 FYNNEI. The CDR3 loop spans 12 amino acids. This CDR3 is CASTQGQDEQYF. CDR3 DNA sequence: TGTGCCAGTACCCAGGGGCAAGACGAGCAGTACTTC.

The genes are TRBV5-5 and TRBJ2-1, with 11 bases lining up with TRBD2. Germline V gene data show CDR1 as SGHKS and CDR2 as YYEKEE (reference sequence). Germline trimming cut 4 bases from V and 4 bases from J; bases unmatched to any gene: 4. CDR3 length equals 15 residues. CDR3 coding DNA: TGTGCCAGCAGCCTGGGACTAGCGGAGTACAATGAGCAGTTCTTC. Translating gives CASSLGLAEYNEQFF.

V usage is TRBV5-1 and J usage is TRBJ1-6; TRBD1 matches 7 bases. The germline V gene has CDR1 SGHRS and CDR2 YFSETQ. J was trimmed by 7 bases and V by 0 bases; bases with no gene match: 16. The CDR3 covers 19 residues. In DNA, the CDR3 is TGCGCCAGCAGCTTGGACCCTTATTTGACAGGGACGGAAAATTCACCCCTCCACTTT. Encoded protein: CASSLDPYLTGTENSPLHF.

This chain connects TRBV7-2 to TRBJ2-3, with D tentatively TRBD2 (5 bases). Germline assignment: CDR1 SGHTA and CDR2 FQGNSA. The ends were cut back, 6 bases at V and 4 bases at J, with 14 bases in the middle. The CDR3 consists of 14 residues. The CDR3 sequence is CASRGREGPDTQYF. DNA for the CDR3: TGTGCCAGCAGGGGCCGAGAGGGCCCAGATACGCAGTATTTT.

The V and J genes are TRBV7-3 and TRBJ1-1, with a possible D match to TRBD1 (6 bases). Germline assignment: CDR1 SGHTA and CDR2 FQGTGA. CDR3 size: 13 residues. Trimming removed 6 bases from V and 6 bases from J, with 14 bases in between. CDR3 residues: CASRDRASPEAFF. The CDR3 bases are TGTGCCAGCAGGGACAGAGCAAGTCCTGAAGCTTTCTTT. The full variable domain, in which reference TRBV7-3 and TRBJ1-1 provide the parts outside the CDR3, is GAGVSQTPSNKVTEKGKYVELRCDPISGHTALYWYRQSLGQGPEFLIYFQGTGAADDSGLPNDRFFAVRPEGSVSTLKIQRTERGDSAVYLCASRDRASPEAFFGQGTRLTVV.

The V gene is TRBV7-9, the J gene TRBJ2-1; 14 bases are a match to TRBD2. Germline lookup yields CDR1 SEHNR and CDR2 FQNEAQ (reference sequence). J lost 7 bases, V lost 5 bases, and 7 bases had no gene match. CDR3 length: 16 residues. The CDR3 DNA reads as TGTGCCAGCAGCGTGAGACTAGCGGGAGGGCCTAATGAGCAGTTCTTC. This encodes CASSVRLAGGPNEQFF.

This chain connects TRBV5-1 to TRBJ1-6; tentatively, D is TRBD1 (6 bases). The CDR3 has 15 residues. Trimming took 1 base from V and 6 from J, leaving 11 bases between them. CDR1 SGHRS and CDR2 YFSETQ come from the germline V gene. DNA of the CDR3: TGCGCCAGCAGCTTGAACCAGGGGAGTAATTCACCCCTCCACTTT. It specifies CASSLNQGSNSPLHF.

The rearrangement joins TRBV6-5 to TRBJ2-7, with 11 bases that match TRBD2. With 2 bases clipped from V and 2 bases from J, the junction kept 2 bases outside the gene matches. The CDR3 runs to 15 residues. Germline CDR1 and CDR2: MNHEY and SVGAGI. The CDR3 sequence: CASSYGTSGTYEQYF. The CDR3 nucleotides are TGTGCCAGCAGTTACGGGACTAGCGGTACCTACGAGCAGTACTTC.

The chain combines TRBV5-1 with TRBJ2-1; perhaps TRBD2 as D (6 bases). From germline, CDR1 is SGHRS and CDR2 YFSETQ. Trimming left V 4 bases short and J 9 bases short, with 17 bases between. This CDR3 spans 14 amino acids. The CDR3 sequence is CASSPLTSPGEQFF. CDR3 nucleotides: TGCGCCAGCAGCCCCTTGACTAGTCCTGGTGAGCAGTTCTTC.

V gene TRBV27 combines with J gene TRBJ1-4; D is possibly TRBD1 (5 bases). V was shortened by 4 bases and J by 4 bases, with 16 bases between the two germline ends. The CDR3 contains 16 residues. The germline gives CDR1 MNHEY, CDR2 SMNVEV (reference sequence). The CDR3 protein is CASSYIGGLINEKLFF. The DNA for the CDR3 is TGTGCCAGCAGTTACATCGGGGGGTTAATTAATGAAAAACTGTTTTTT.

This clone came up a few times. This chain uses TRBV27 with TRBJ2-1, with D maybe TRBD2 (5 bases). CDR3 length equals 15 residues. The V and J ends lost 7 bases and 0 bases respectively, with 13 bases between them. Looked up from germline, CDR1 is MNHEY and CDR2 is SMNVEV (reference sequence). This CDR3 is CASNPLGGSYNEQFF. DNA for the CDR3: TGTGCCAGCAATCCCCTAGGAGGCTCCTACAATGAGCAGTTCTTC.

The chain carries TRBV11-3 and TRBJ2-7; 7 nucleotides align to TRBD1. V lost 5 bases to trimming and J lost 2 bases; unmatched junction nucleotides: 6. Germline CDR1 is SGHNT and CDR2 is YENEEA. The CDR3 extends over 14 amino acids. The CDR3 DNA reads TGTGCCAGCAGCCCCCGGACAGGAGCCTACGAGCAGTACTTC. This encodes CASSPRTGAYEQYF.

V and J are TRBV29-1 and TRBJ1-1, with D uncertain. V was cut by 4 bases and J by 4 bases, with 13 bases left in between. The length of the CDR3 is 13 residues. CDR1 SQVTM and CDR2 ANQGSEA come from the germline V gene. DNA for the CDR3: TGCAGCGTTGGTGATGCAGGAGGCACTGAAGCTTTCTTT. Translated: CSVGDAGGTEAFF.

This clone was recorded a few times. The CDR3 DNA reads as TGTGCCAGCAGCATCGGACTAGCGGGAGTTACAGATACGCAGTATTTT. It translates to CASSIGLAGVTDTQYF. The rearrangement uses TRBV9 and TRBJ2-3; 13 positions match TRBD2. V was pared by 4 bases and J by 3 bases, with 5 bases of the junction left unmatched. The CDR3 runs 16 residues. CDR1 and CDR2 (germline): SGDLS, YYNGEE.

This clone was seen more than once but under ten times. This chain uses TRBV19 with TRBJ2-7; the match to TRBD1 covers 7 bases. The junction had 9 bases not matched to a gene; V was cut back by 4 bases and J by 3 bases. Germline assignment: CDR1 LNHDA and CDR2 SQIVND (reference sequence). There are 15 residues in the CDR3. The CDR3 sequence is CASSSGPGGVYEQYF. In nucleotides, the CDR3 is TGTGCCAGTAGTAGCGGGCCAGGGGGAGTCTACGAGCAGTACTTC.

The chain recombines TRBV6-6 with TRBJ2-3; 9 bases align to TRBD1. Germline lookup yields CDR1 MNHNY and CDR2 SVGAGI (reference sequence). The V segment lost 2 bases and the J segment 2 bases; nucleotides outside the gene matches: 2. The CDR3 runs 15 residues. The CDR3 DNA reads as TGTGCCAGCAGTTACAGGACAGGGGTCACAGATACGCAGTATTTT. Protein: CASSYRTGVTDTQYF.

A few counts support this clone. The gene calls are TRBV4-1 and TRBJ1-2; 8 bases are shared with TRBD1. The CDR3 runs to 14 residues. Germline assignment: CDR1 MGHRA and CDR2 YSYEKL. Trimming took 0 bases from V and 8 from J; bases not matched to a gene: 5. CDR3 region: CASSQDDRGVGYTF. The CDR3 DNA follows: TGCGCCAGCAGCCAAGATGACAGGGGTGTAGGCTACACCTTC.

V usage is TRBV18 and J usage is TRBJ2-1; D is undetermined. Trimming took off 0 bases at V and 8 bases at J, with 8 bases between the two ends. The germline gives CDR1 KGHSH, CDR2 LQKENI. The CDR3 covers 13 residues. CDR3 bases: TGTGCCAGCTCACCACCAGCATTTGATGAGCAGTTCTTC. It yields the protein CASSPPAFDEQFF.

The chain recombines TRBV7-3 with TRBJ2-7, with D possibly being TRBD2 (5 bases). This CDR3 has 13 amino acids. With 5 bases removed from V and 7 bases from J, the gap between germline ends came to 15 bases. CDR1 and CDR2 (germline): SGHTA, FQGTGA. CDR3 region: CASSANLRGEQYF. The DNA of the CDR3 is TGTGCCAGCAGCGCTAACCTCCGAGGGGAGCAGTACTTC.

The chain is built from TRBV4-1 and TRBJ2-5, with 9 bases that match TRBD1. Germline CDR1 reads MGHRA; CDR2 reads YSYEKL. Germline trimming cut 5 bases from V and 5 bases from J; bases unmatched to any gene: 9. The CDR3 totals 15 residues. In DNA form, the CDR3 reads TGCGCCAGCAGCAACCGGGACAGGGTGAGCGAGACCCAGTACTTC. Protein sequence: CASSNRDRVSETQYF.

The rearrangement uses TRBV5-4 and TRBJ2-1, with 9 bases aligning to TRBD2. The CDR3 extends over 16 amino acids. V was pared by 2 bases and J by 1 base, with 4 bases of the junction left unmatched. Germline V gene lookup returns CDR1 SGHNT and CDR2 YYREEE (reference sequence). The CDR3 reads CASSFGGRASYNEQFF. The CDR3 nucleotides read TGTGCCAGCAGCTTCGGCGGGAGGGCGTCCTACAATGAGCAGTTCTTC.

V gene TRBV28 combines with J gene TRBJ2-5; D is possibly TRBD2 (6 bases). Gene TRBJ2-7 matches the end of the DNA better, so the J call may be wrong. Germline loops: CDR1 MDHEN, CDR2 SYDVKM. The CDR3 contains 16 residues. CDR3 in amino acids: CASSPVGAGISYEQYF. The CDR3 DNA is TGTGCCAGCAGCCCCGTCGGGGCGGGGATATCCTACGAGCAGTACTTC.

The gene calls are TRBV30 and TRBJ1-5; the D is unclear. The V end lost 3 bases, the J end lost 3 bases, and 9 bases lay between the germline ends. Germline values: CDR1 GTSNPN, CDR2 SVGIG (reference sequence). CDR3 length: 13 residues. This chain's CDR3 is CAWSPGPNQPQHF. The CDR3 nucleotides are TGTGCCTGGAGCCCCGGTCCCAATCAGCCCCAGCATTTT.

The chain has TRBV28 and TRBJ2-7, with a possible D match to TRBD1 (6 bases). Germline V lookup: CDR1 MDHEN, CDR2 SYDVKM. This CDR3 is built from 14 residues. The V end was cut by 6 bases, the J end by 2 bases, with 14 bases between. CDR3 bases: TGTGCCAGCAGCCACGGACAGCCGCCCTACGAGCAGTACTTC. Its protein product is CASSHGQPPYEQYF.

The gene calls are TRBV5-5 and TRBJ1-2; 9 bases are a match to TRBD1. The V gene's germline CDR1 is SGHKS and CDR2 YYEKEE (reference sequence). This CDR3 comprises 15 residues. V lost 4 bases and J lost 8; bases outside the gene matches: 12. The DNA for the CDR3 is TGTGCCAGCAGCCTCAGGGGACAGGGATCATGGGGCTACACCTTC. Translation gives CASSLRGQGSWGYTF.

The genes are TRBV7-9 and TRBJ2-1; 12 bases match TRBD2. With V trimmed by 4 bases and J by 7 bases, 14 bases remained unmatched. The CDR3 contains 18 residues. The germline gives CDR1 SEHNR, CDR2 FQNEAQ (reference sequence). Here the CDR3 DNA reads TGTGCCAGCAGCTCGATGGGCGATACTAGCGGGAGGTTAAATGAGCAGTTCTTC. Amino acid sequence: CASSSMGDTSGRLNEQFF.

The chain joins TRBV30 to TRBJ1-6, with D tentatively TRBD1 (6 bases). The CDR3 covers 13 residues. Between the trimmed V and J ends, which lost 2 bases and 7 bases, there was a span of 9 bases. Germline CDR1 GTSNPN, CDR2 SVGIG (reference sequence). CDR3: CAWSQGTNSPLHF. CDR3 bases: TGTGCCTGGAGTCAGGGGACGAATTCACCCCTCCACTTT.

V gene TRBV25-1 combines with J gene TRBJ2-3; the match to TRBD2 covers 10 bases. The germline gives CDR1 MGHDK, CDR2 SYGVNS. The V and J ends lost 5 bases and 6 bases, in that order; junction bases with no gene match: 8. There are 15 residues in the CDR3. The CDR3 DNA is TGTGCCAGCAGTCCGACTAGCGGGCCGAGGGATACGCAGTATTTT. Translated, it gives CASSPTSGPRDTQYF.

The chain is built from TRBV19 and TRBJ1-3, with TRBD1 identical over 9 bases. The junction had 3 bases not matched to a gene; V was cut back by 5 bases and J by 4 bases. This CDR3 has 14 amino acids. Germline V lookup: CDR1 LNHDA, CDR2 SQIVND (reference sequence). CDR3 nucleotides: TGTGCCAGTAGTGGACAGGGGCGAGGAAACACCATATATTTT. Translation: CASSGQGRGNTIYF.

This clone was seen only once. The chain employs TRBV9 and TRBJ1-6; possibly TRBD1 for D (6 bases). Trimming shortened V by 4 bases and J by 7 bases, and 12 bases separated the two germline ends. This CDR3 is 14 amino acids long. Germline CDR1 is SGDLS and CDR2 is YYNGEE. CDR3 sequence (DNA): TGTGCCAGCAGCTCTCAGGGGAACAATTCACCCCTCCACTTT. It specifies CASSSQGNNSPLHF.